Below are 9 T cell receptor beta chains sequenced from a single sample in a study of shared clonotypes between healthy human individuals (dated by TCRdb to the early 2020s). CD8 naive samples were obtained by positive selection for CCR7 among CD45RO-negative cells, yielding a CD45RA+CCR7+ population from which TemRA cells were excluded. To prepare the library, the immunoSEQ multiplex PCR assay was applied. TCRdb stores this immuneACCESS table with in-frame sequences only. Part of the clones is absent; in the studies checked, under half of the shortfall reflects unresolved V genes, and no reason is known for the rest. The table for this sample lists 550,000 to 650,000 clones; approximately 96% of them were counted only once. Approximately 0.1% of the sample is taken by the ten largest. Sequences were obtained from naive CD8+ T cells sorted from blood. Sample cell subset or site, as interpreted from the label and publication: CD45RA+CCR7+. Receptors originate from a woman aged 25 to 39 in good health.

The V call is TRBV15, the J call TRBJ1-1; no definite D call. CDR1 and CDR2 from the germline V gene are LNHNV and YYDKDF (reference sequence). The CDR3 is 16 residues long. Trimming stripped 0 bases from V and 3 bases from J, with 14 bases between. DNA for the CDR3: TGTGCCACCAGCAGAGATTTGAAGGGTTGGGACACTGAAGCTTTCTTT. It encodes CATSRDLKGWDTEAFF.

This chain's CDR3 is CASSSSRDLFYEQYF. In DNA, the CDR3 is TGTGCCAGCAGCTCTTCCCGGGACTTGTTCTACGAGCAGTACTTC. V and J are TRBV13 and TRBJ2-5; D might be TRBD2 (6 bases). The DNA end favors TRBJ2-7, so the J call may be wrong. The CDR3 extends over 15 amino acids. Germline lookup yields CDR1 PRHDT and CDR2 FYEKMQ (reference sequence).

The chain combines TRBV7-6 with TRBJ1-4, with a weak D call TRBD1 (5 bases). Looked up from germline, CDR1 is SGHVS and CDR2 is FNYEAQ. The CDR3 sequence is 14 residues long. V lost 5 bases, J lost 6 bases, and 13 bases lay in between. CDR3 DNA: TGTGCCAGCAGCCCTTGGGGCTCGGATGAAAAACTGTTTTTT. Translation: CASSPWGSDEKLFF.

The V and J genes are TRBV9 and TRBJ2-5; a possible D gene is TRBD2 (6 bases). Germline CDR1 SGDLS, CDR2 YYNGEE. V shed 0 bases and J shed 5 bases, with 26 bases lying between them. This CDR3 is 19 amino acids long. CDR3 nucleotides: TGTGCCAGCAGCGTAGATCGGGTTGGAGGCGGGACCATTACGGAGACCCAGTACTTC. Amino acid sequence: CASSVDRVGGGTITETQYF.

The V call is TRBV7-9, the J call TRBJ2-6; D remains ambiguous. V was shortened by 6 bases and J by 1 base, with 1 base between the two germline ends. The V gene's germline CDR1 is SEHNR and CDR2 FQNEAQ (reference sequence). This CDR3 is 12 amino acids long. The CDR3 nucleotides are TGTGCCAGCAGATCTGGGGCCAACGTCCTGACTTTC. Its translation: CASRSGANVLTF.

The rearrangement links TRBV5-1 to TRBJ2-7; D may be TRBD2 (6 bases). The germline V and J ends were trimmed by 4 bases and 3 bases, with 14 bases remaining between them. This CDR3 has 14 residues. Looked up from germline, CDR1 is SGHRS and CDR2 is YFSETQ. The CDR3 sequence is CASSPRGGGYEQYF. The CDR3 nucleotides read TGCGCCAGCAGCCCCCGGGGAGGTGGCTACGAGCAGTACTTC.

J is TRBJ2-7 and V is TRBV7-6; tentative D call: TRBD2 (6 bases). Germline V CDR1 and CDR2: SGHVS, FNYEAQ. V dropped 4 bases and J dropped 3 bases, with 7 bases sitting between them. The CDR3 extends over 12 amino acids. The CDR3 nucleotides are TGTGCCAGCAGCTCGGGACTCTACGAGCAGTACTTC. Translating it yields CASSSGLYEQYF. The whole variable domain, filled in from reference TRBV7-6 and TRBJ2-7, reads GAGVSQSPRYKVTKRGQDVALRCDPISGHVSLYWYRQALGQGPEFLTYFNYEAQQDKSGLPNDRFSAERPEGSISTLTIQRTEQRDSAMYRCASSSGLYEQYFGPGTRLTVT.

The V gene is TRBV27, the J gene TRBJ2-3; TRBD2 might be the D (6 bases). Germline lookup yields CDR1 MNHEY and CDR2 SMNVEV (reference sequence). Trimming shortened V by 4 bases and J by 2 bases, and 25 bases separated the two germline ends. This CDR3 region has 19 residues. CDR3 loop: CASSWGPGVALQTTDTQYF. The CDR3, as DNA: TGTGCCAGCAGTTGGGGACCGGGGGTAGCGCTACAAACCACAGATACGCAGTATTTT.

The chain is built from TRBV27 and TRBJ2-1; perhaps TRBD2 as D (6 bases). Deletions cut 6 bases from V and 0 bases from J, with 12 bases between. The CDR3 extends over 15 amino acids. CDR1 and CDR2 from the germline V gene are MNHEY and SMNVEV (reference sequence). The CDR3 region is CASSISGSSYNEQFF. CDR3 DNA sequence: TGTGCCAGCAGCATTAGCGGCAGCTCCTACAATGAGCAGTTCTTC.